This TCR beta chain is from a study of T cell therapy after organ transplantation. Comments on this clone: Antigen: not known.

The CDR3 contains 16 residues. The germline V gene has CDR1 ENHRY and CDR2 SYGVKD. V gave up 2 bases and J gave up 5 bases; unmatched junction bases: 6. Some clones are missing from TCRdb's copy, which holds only in-frame ones; the method was immunoSEQ multiplex PCR. Here the sample spans some 48,000 clones, approximately 94% being singletons. The clonotype comes from a human patient who had received a solid organ transplant and had CMV disease. This chain connects TRBV10-3 to TRBJ2-1; 10 bases match TRBD2. Sequenced material: CD8+ T cells from blood, taken before autologous CMV-specific T cell therapy. CDR3 sequence (DNA): TGTGCCATCAGTGAGCCCGGGACTAGCGTAGACAATGAGCAGTTCTTC. Encoded protein: CAISEPGTSVDNEQFF.